The 21 T cell receptor beta chains below all came from one sample that was sequenced in a study of blood T cells in healthy people across ages. Primers used in a second PCR of about 7 to 12 cycles were a sample-barcoded 5' primer and a J-beta primer mix. TCRdb re-called the 5' RACE reads with MiXCR, one entry per CDR3 protein. Seen here are around 850,000 distinct CDR3 sequences, about 37% observed once, and the top ten hold 10% to 15%. The sample was blood. The receptors shown here come from a man aged 18 to 35 in good health.

This clonotype was observed many times. The V call is TRBV29-1, the J call TRBJ2-5; tentative D call: TRBD2 (5 bases). V lost 7 bases and J lost 1, with 10 bases in between. This CDR3 region has 12 residues. From germline, CDR1 is SQVTM and CDR2 ANQGSEA. CDR3 protein: CSGIRGQETQYF. Here the CDR3 DNA reads TGCAGCGGAATCCGGGGCCAAGAGACCCAGTACTTC.

This clonotype has ten or more counts. As DNA, the CDR3 is TGTGCCAGCAGCCCAGGTGGAAGGGGCTCAGGTTACGAGCAGTACTTC. It yields the protein CASSPGGRGSGYEQYF. V usage is TRBV12-3 or TRBV12-4 and J usage is TRBJ2-7, with D possibly TRBD1 on 5 matching bases. This CDR3 is 16 amino acids long. Trimming removed 6 bases at V and 4 bases at J, with 22 bases between.

This sequence joins TRBV28 and TRBJ2-5; 7 bases agree with TRBD1. Losses at the gene ends were 6 bases for V and 4 bases for J; bases not matched to a gene: 11. Germline loops: CDR1 MDHEN, CDR2 SYDVKM. The CDR3 is 15 residues long. This CDR3 reads CASSLGQLPRETQYF. The CDR3 DNA sequence: TGTGCCAGCAGCCTGGGACAGCTACCACGAGAGACCCAGTACTTC.

Note on this clonotype: At one boundary the junction diverges from the germline segment, which might be a read error. CDR3 in DNA: TGTGCCAGCAGCACGGGACAGGGGGACACTGGGGAGCTGTTTTTT. Amino acid sequence: CASSTGQGDTGELFF. This sequence joins TRBV12-3 or TRBV12-4 and TRBJ2-2, with 11 bases lining up with TRBD1. This CDR3 contains 15 residues.

This clonotype was detected ten times or more. V usage is TRBV12-3 or TRBV12-4 and J usage is TRBJ2-3, with 7 bases matching TRBD1. The V gene end was trimmed by 6 bases and the J gene end by 2 bases; junction bases not matched to a gene: 5. This CDR3 has 14 residues. CDR3 in amino acids: CASSADRATDTQYF. The DNA of the CDR3 is TGTGCCAGCAGCGCAGACAGGGCCACAGATACGCAGTATTTT.

This chain links TRBV12-3 or TRBV12-4 with TRBJ1-2, with D tentatively TRBD1 (5 bases). Trimming left V 6 bases short and J 13 bases short, with 15 bases between. This CDR3 is 11 amino acids long. The CDR3 reads CASRIHGAITF. The CDR3 DNA reads as TGTGCCAGCAGAATACACGGGGCGATCACCTTC.

In this sample, this clonotype turned up a few times. The J gene is TRBJ1-2, the V gene TRBV6-5, with 9 bases identical to TRBD1. From germline, CDR1 is MNHEY and CDR2 SVGAGI. This CDR3 contains 18 residues. Trimming removed 5 bases from V and 4 bases from J; junction bases left unmatched: 17. As DNA, the CDR3 is TGTGCCAGCAGTACTCAGGGGACAGGGAAGGTTCGGGGCTATGGCTACACCTTC. Translating it yields CASSTQGTGKVRGYGYTF.

At least ten counts were recorded for this clonotype. This chain uses TRBV29-1 with TRBJ2-5; D ambiguous. CDR3 length equals 10 residues. Germline loops: CDR1 SQVTM, CDR2 ANQGSEA. V was clipped by 4 bases and J by 5 bases, with 5 bases between them. The CDR3 sequence: CSVAEETQYF. CDR3 DNA sequence: TGCAGCGTTGCCGAGGAGACCCAGTACTTC.

Regarding this clonotype: One junction end does not reproduce the germline sequence, and a read error may be involved. This chain joins TRBV12-3 or TRBV12-4 and TRBJ2-3, with a weak D call TRBD2 (5 bases). This CDR3 spans 14 amino acids. CDR3 nucleotides: TGTGCCGGCAGGAGCGGAACTAGCACAGATACGCAGTATTTT. Protein: CAGRSGTSTDTQYF.

This clonotype was seen repeatedly, ten times or more. The chain recombines TRBV10-3 with TRBJ1-2; TRBD1 matches at 10 bases. The CDR3 is 12 amino acids. V was clipped by 11 bases and J by 6 bases; unmatched bases: 6. Germline V gene sequence: CDR1 ENHRY, CDR2 SYGVKD. The DNA of the CDR3 is TGTGCCGGTTGGACAGGGGGGAATGGCTACACCTTC. Protein: CAGWTGGNGYTF.

The V call is TRBV20-1, the J call TRBJ2-4; a weak D match, TRBD1 (5 bases). The J call may be mistaken, given a closer DNA end match to TRBJ2-7. There are 12 residues in the CDR3. The germline V gene encodes CDR1 DFQATT and CDR2 SNEGSKA (reference sequence). The CDR3 here is CSARQGTHEQYF. The CDR3 coding sequence is TGCAGTGCTAGACAGGGAACTCACGAGCAGTACTTC.

V and J are TRBV4-1 and TRBJ2-7; TRBD1 matches 11 bases. The CDR3 runs to 17 residues. Germline-derived CDR1 and CDR2 are MGHRA and YSYEKL. V was pared by 4 bases and J by 2 bases, with 10 bases of the junction left unmatched. The CDR3 is CASSRGQGALPTYEQYF. The DNA for the CDR3 is TGCGCCAGCAGCCGAGGACAGGGGGCTCTCCCTACCTACGAGCAGTACTTC.

This clonotype showed up many times. The genes are TRBV4-1 and TRBJ2-7; D ambiguous. Germline lookup yields CDR1 MGHRA and CDR2 YSYEKL. CDR3 size: 14 residues. Trimming took off 0 bases at V and 3 bases at J, with 9 bases between the two ends. CDR3: CASSQDTGDYEQYF. The DNA for the CDR3 is TGCGCCAGCAGCCAAGACACCGGAGACTACGAGCAGTACTTC.

The chain combines TRBV12-3 or TRBV12-4 with TRBJ1-1; 8 positions match TRBD1. This CDR3 has 15 amino acids. V lost 7 bases, J lost 8 bases, and 15 bases stayed unmatched. The CDR3 sequence is CASTPRGFSGGEAFF. For the CDR3, the DNA is TGTGCCAGCACCCCCAGAGGTTTTTCAGGGGGCGAAGCTTTCTTT.

This clonotype was recorded at least ten times. The V gene is TRBV9, the J gene TRBJ2-7; D remains ambiguous. The CDR3 runs to 15 residues. Germline V gene lookup returns CDR1 SGDLS and CDR2 YYNGEE. Trimming took 0 bases from V and 3 from J, leaving 13 bases between them. This CDR3 reads CASSVEGELYYEQYF. The CDR3 bases are TGTGCCAGCAGCGTAGAAGGTGAACTTTACTACGAGCAGTACTTC.

This clonotype was recorded a few times. V and J are TRBV6-5 and TRBJ2-5; 7 bases align to TRBD2. The junction had 13 bases not matched to a gene; V was cut back by 4 bases and J by 11 bases. Germline values: CDR1 MNHEY, CDR2 SVGAGI. The CDR3 spans 14 residues. As DNA, the CDR3 is TGTGCCAGCAGTTCGGCTAGCGGATACAATGAGCAGTACTTC. As protein: CASSSASGYNEQYF.

Details on this clonotype: This could be a read error, since a much larger clone is one nucleotide away. The rearrangement links TRBV20-1 to TRBJ2-1, with 11 bases lining up with TRBD2. The CDR3 is 14 residues long. V was clipped by 4 bases and J by 6 bases; unmatched bases: 5. Germline V gene lookup returns CDR1 DFQATT and CDR2 SNEGSKA (reference sequence). The DNA of the CDR3 is TGCAGTGCTACTCTAGCGGGGGGCTGCAATGAGCAGTTCTTC. Translating it yields CSATLAGGCNEQFF.

The table lists this clonotype with a few counts. The chain recombines TRBV5-1 with TRBJ2-5; TRBD1 aligns across 8 bases. Germline V gene data show CDR1 as SGHRS and CDR2 as YFSETQ. With 8 bases clipped from V and 4 bases from J, the junction kept 13 bases outside the gene matches. This CDR3 contains 15 residues. The chain's CDR3 is CASNDRGREGETQYF. CDR3 nucleotide sequence: TGCGCCAGTAACGACAGGGGTCGGGAAGGAGAGACCCAGTACTTC.

The V call is TRBV4-1, the J call TRBJ2-3; D gene uncertain. Germline CDR1 and CDR2: MGHRA and YSYEKL. The V gene lost 1 base and the J gene lost 0 bases, with 8 bases spanning the gap. This CDR3 region has 15 residues. The DNA of the CDR3 is TGCGCCAGCAGCCAAGGGGAACGGAGCACAGATACGCAGTATTTT. Its translation: CASSQGERSTDTQYF.

This clonotype was seen more than once but under ten times. The genes are TRBV6-6 and TRBJ2-5; D assignment may be TRBD1 or TRBD2 (6 bases each). The J call is in doubt because the DNA end fits TRBJ2-7 better. The CDR3 runs to 15 residues. Germline CDR1 and CDR2: MNHNY and SVGAGI (reference sequence). Here the CDR3 reads CASSYYPIQGGEQYF. The CDR3 nucleotides read TGTGCCAGCAGTTACTACCCAATACAGGGAGGCGAGCAGTACTTC.

This clonotype has a count of ten or more. The CDR3 nucleotides read TGTGCCAGCAGCTTAGGGACAGCGGTAGCCTACGAGCAGTACTTC. As protein: CASSLGTAVAYEQYF. This chain links TRBV7-2 with TRBJ2-7; D possibly corresponds to TRBD1 (6 bases). CDR1 is SGHTA and CDR2 is FQGNSA in the germline V gene. V was trimmed by 1 base and J by 2 bases, leaving 12 bases between them. The CDR3 has 15 amino acids. Based on the CDR3 plus reference TRBV7-2 and TRBJ2-7, the full variable domain is GAGVSQSPSNKVTEKGKDVELRCDPISGHTALYWYRQSLGQGLEFLIYFQGNSAPDKSGLPSDRFSAERTGGSVSTLTIQRTQQEDSAVYLCASSLGTAVAYEQYFGPGTRLTVT.